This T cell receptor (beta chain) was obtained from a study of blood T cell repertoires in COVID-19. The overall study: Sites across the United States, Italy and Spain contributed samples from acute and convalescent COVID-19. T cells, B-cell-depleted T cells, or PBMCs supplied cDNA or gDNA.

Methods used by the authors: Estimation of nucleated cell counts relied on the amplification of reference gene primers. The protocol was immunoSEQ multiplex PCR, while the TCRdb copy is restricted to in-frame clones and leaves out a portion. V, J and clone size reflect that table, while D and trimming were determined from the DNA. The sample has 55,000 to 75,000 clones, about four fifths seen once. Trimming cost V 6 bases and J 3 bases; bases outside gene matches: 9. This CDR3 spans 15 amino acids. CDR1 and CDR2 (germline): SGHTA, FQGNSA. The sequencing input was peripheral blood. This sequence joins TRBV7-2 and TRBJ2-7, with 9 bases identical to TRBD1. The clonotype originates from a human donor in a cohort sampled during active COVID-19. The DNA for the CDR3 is TGTGCCAGCAGACTTTCCGGGACAGGGAGCTACGAGCAGTACTTC. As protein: CASRLSGTGSYEQYF.